This record covers a single T cell receptor (beta chain). This entry belongs to a study of blood T cell repertoires in COVID-19. As for the study in general: The United States, Italy and Spain provided the acute and convalescent COVID-19 samples. T cells, B-cell-depleted T cells, or PBMCs provided the cDNA or gDNA that served as material.

Original processing notes: Amplification of reference gene primers was used by the study to estimate nucleated cell counts. This table comes from immunoSEQ multiplex PCR, and its TCRdb copy is limited to in-frame clones, with some not included. The V and J calls and clone size come from that table; D and trimming were worked out from the DNA. The sample lists roughly 150,000 clones, almost 85% seen once, with approximately 16% in the top ten. V lost 5 bases and J 5 bases, leaving 18 bases between the germline ends. Germline V gene lookup returns CDR1 SGHAT and CDR2 FQNNGV. The CDR3 has 15 amino acids.

This chain links TRBV11-2 with TRBJ1-2; D ambiguous. This TCR was recovered from a human donor with acute or convalescent COVID-19. The donor label of this sample is uncertain. Sequencing input: peripheral blood. CDR3 sequence reads: CASSPSPGGFYGYTF. The CDR3 DNA follows: TGTGCCAGCAGCCCGAGCCCGGGAGGTTTTTATGGCTACACCTTC.